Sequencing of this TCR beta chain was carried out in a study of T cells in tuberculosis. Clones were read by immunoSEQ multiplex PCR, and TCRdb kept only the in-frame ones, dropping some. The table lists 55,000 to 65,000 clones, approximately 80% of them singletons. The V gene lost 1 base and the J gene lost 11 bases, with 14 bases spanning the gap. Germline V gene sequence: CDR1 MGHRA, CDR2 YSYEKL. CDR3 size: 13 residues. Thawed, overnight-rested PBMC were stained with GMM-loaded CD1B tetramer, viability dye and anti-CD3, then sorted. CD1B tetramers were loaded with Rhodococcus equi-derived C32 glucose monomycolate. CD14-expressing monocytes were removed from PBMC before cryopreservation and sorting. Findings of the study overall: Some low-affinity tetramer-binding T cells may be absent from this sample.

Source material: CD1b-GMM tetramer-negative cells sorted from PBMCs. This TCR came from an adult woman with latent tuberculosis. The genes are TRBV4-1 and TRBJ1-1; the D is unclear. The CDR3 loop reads CASSQVSLPGAFF. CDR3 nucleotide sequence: TGCGCCAGCAGCCAAGTCTCTCTCCCGGGGGCTTTCTTT.